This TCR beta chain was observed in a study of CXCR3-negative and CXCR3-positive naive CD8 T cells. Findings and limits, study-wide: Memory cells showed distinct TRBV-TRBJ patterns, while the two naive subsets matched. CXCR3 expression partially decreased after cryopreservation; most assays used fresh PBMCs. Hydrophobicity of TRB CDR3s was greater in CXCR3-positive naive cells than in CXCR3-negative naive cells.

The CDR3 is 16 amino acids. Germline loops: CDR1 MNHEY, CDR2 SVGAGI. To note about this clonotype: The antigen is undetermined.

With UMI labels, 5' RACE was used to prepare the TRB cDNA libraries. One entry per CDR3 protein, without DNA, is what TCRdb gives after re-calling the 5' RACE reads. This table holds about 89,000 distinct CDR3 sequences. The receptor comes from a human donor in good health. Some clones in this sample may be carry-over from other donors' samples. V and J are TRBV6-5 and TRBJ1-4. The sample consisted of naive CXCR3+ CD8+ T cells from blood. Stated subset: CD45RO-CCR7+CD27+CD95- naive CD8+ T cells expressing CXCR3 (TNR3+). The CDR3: CASSYSSDNLGEKLFF.